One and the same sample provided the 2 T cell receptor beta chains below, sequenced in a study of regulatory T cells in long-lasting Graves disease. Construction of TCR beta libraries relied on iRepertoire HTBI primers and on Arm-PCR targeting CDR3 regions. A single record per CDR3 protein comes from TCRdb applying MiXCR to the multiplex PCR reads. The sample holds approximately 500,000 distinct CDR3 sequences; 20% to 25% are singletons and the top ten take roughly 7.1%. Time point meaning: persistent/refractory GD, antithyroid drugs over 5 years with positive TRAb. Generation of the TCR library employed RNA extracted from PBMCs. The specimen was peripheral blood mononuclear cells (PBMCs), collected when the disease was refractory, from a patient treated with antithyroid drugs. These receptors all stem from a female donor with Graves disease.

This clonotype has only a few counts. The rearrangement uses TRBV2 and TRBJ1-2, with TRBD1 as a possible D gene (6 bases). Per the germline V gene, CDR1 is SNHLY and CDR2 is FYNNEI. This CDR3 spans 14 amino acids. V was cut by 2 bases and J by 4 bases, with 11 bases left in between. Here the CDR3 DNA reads TGTGCCAGCAGTGAATCCGGGACAAGCTATGGCTACACCTTC. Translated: CASSESGTSYGYTF.

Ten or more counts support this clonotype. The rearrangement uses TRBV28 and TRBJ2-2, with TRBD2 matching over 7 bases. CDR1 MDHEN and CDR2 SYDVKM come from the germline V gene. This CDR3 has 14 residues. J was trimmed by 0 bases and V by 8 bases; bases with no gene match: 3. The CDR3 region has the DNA TGTGCCAGCTTCGGGACTACGAACACCGGGGAGCTGTTTTTT. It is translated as CASFGTTNTGELFF.